A selection of T cell receptor beta chains follows, all from one sample in a study of blood T cell repertoires in COVID-19. Clones were read by immunoSEQ multiplex PCR, and TCRdb kept only the in-frame ones, dropping some. The data hold some 40,000 clones, with 69% observed a single time. Specimen: peripheral blood. The receptor source for this set is an elderly man with acute or convalescent COVID-19. CDR3s include the opening cysteine and the closing phenylalanine or tryptophan. Each record gives: CDR3 protein, CDR3 DNA, clone size, J gene, V gene, D gene. The D gene is left open where the match is weak. The size field is filled for only some rows; it gives once, few, many or a size class.

CDR3 protein: CASSPGQYSNQPQHF; CDR3 DNA: TGTGCCAGCAGTCCCGGACAGTATAGCAATCAGCCCCAGCATTTT; clone size: few; J gene: TRBJ1-5; V gene: TRBV27; D gene: NA
CDR3 protein: CASSRYRGREDDEQYF; CDR3 DNA: TGTGCCAGCAGCAGATACAGGGGGCGAGAGGACGACGAGCAGTACTTC; clone size: NA; J gene: TRBJ2-7; V gene: TRBV7-9; D gene: TRBD1
CDR3 protein: CASSDPSLITEAFF; CDR3 DNA: TGTGCCAGCAGTGACCCCAGTTTGATCACTGAAGCTTTCTTT; clone size: NA; J gene: TRBJ1-1; V gene: TRBV25-1; D gene: NA
CDR3 protein: CASRPTPGQENSPLHF; CDR3 DNA: TGCGCCAGCAGACCTACTCCGGGACAGGAAAATTCACCCCTCCACTTT; clone size: NA; J gene: TRBJ1-6; V gene: TRBV4-3; D gene: TRBD1
CDR3 protein: CAGGTGLNSPLHF; CDR3 DNA: TGTGCCGGAGGGACAGGGCTAAATTCACCCCTCCACTTT; clone size: NA; J gene: TRBJ1-6; V gene: TRBV30; D gene: TRBD1
CDR3 protein: CASSQSGRNNEQFF; CDR3 DNA: TGTGCCAGCAGCCAAAGCGGGAGGAATAATGAGCAGTTCTTC; clone size: NA; J gene: TRBJ2-1; V gene: TRBV11-3; D gene: TRBD2
CDR3 protein: CASSPRTGRNEQYF; CDR3 DNA: TGTGCCAGCAGCCCTCGGACAGGGCGGAACGAGCAGTACTTC; clone size: NA; J gene: TRBJ2-7; V gene: TRBV7-2; D gene: TRBD1
CDR3 protein: CASSLVTSGDSPQYF; CDR3 DNA: TGCGCCAGCAGCTTGGTGACTAGCGGGGACTCCCCCCAGTACTTC; clone size: NA; J gene: TRBJ2-5; V gene: TRBV5-1; D gene: TRBD2
CDR3 protein: CASSPGLWYSPLHF; CDR3 DNA: TGTGCCAGCAGTCCGGGTCTTTGGTATTCACCCCTCCACTTT; clone size: few; J gene: TRBJ1-6; V gene: TRBV5-6; D gene: NA
CDR3 protein: CAISEWEREGPNGELFF; CDR3 DNA: TGTGCCATCAGTGAGTGGGAACGGGAGGGCCCTAACGGGGAGCTGTTTTTT; clone size: NA; J gene: TRBJ2-2; V gene: TRBV10-3; D gene: TRBD2
CDR3 protein: CATPSPPNRGYTEAFF; CDR3 DNA: TGTGCCACCCCATCCCCTCCAAATAGGGGATACACTGAAGCTTTCTTT; clone size: NA; J gene: TRBJ1-1; V gene: TRBV7-9; D gene: NA
CDR3 protein: CASSASAQGASYEQYF; CDR3 DNA: TGCGCCAGCAGCGCGAGCGCCCAGGGGGCTTCCTACGAGCAGTACTTC; clone size: NA; J gene: TRBJ2-7; V gene: TRBV5-1; D gene: TRBD1
CDR3 protein: CAWSPRINQPQHF; CDR3 DNA: TGTGCCTGGAGCCCCAGGATCAATCAGCCCCAGCATTTT; clone size: NA; J gene: TRBJ1-5; V gene: TRBV30; D gene: NA
CDR3 protein: CASSPRSAGELFF; CDR3 DNA: TGCGCCAGCAGCCCAAGGAGCGCCGGGGAGCTGTTTTTT; clone size: few; J gene: TRBJ2-2; V gene: TRBV5-1; D gene: NA
CDR3 protein: CASSSSARGLSDEQFF; CDR3 DNA: TGTGCCAGCAGCTCCTCGGCGCGGGGGCTTTCAGATGAGCAGTTCTTC; clone size: NA; J gene: TRBJ2-1; V gene: TRBV11-3; D gene: NA
CDR3 protein: CASSSLGQTFF; CDR3 DNA: TGTGCCAGCAGCTCCTTAGGACAGACTTTCTTT; clone size: NA; J gene: TRBJ1-1; V gene: TRBV7-9; D gene: NA
CDR3 protein: CASSSGLAGGPAGELFF; CDR3 DNA: TGTGCCAGCAGCTCGGGACTAGCGGGAGGGCCCGCCGGGGAGCTGTTTTTT; clone size: NA; J gene: TRBJ2-2; V gene: TRBV5-4; D gene: TRBD2
CDR3 protein: CASSPRTQLNTIYF; CDR3 DNA: TGTGCCAGCTCACCAAGAACCCAACTCAACACCATATATTTT; clone size: once; J gene: TRBJ1-3; V gene: TRBV18; D gene: NA
CDR3 protein: CASSLDGTVTDTQYF; CDR3 DNA: TGTGCCAGCAGCTTAGATGGGACAGTCACAGATACGCAGTATTTT; clone size: NA; J gene: TRBJ2-3; V gene: TRBV7-9; D gene: TRBD1
CDR3 protein: CASSSGGNEQFF; CDR3 DNA: TGTGCCAGCAGCTCGGGTGGCAATGAGCAGTTCTTC; clone size: NA; J gene: TRBJ2-1; V gene: TRBV11-3; D gene: NA
CDR3 protein: CASSLAGTGFTEAFF; CDR3 DNA: TGTGCCAGCAGCTTAGCTGGGACAGGGTTCACTGAAGCTTTCTTT; clone size: NA; J gene: TRBJ1-1; V gene: TRBV11-3; D gene: TRBD1
CDR3 protein: CAISEPGQGSTDTQYF; CDR3 DNA: TGTGCCATCAGTGAGCCCGGACAGGGAAGCACAGATACGCAGTATTTT; clone size: NA; J gene: TRBJ2-3; V gene: TRBV10-3; D gene: TRBD1